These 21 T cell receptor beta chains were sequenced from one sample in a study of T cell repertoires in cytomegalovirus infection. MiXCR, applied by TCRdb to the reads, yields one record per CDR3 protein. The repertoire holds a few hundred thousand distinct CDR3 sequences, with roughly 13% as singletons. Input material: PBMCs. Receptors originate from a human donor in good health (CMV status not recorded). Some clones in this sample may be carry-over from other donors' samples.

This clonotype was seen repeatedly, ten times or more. This CDR3 reads CASSDGSHTDTQYF. CDR3 nucleotides: TGTGCCAGCAGTGACGGGAGCCACACAGATACGCAGTATTTT. V gene TRBV6-4 combines with J gene TRBJ2-3, with D maybe TRBD2 (5 bases). Germline V gene lookup returns CDR1 MRHNA and CDR2 SNTAGT. Trimming took off 2 bases at V and 2 bases at J, with 8 bases between the two ends. This CDR3 has 14 residues.

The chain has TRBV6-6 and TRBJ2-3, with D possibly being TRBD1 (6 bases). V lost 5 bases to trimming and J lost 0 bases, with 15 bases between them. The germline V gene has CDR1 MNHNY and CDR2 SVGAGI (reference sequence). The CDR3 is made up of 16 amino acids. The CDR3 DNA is TGTGCCAGCAGTGGCCCCCGGACAGCAAGCACAGATACGCAGTATTTT. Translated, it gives CASSGPRTASTDTQYF.

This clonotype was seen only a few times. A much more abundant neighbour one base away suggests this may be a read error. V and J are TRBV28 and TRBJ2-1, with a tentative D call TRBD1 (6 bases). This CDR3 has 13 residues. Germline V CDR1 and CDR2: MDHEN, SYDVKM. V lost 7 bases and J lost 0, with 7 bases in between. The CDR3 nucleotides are TGTGCCAGCAAGGACAGCTCCTACAATGAGCAGTTCTTC. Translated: CASKDSSYNEQFF.

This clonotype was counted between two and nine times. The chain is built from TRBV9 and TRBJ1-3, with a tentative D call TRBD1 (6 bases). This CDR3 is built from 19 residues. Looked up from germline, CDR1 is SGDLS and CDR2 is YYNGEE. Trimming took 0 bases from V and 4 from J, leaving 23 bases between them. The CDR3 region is CASSVDWGTKMGHGNTIYF. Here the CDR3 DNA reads TGTGCCAGCAGCGTAGATTGGGGGACCAAGATGGGACACGGAAACACCATATATTTT.

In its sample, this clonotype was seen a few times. The CDR3, as DNA: TGTGCCAGCAGCTTGGTCCCCGAATTTAACACTGAAGCTTTCTTT. Residues: CASSLVPEFNTEAFF. V is TRBV5-5 and J is TRBJ1-1; no clear D. Looked up from germline, CDR1 is SGHKS and CDR2 is YYEKEE (reference sequence). V lost 0 bases and J 2 bases, leaving 11 bases between the germline ends. The CDR3 runs to 15 residues.

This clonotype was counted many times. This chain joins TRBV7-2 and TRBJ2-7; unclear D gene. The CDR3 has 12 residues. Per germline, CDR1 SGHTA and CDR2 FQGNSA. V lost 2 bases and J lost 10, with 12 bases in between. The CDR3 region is CASSLPGRTQYF. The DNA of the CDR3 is TGTGCCAGCAGCTTACCCGGAAGAACTCAGTACTTC. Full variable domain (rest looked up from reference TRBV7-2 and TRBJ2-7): GAGVSQSPSNKVTEKGKDVELRCDPISGHTALYWYRQSLGQGLEFLIYFQGNSAPDKSGLPSDRFSAERTGGSVSTLTIQRTQQEDSAVYLCASSLPGRTQYFGPGTRLTVT.

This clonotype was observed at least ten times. The CDR3: CASSLLGGPYEQYF. The CDR3 coding sequence is TGTGCCAGCAGCTTACTGGGAGGGCCGTACGAGCAGTACTTC. This chain uses TRBV7-8 with TRBJ2-7, with 7 bases aligning to TRBD2. Per the germline V gene, CDR1 is SGHVS and CDR2 is FQNEAQ. Trimming took 2 bases from V and 4 from J; bases not matched to a gene: 5. This CDR3 has 14 residues.

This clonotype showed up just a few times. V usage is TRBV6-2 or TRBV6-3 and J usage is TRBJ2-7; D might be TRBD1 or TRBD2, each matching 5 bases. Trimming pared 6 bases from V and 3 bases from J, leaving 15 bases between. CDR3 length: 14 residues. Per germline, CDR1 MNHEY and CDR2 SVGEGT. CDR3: CASRTGRRIYEQYF. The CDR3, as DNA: TGTGCCAGCAGAACGGGACGTCGGATCTACGAGCAGTACTTC.

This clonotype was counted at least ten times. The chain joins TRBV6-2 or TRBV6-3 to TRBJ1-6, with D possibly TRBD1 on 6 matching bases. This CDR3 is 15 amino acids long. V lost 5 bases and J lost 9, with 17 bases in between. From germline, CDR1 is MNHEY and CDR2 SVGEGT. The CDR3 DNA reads TGTGCCAGCAGTAGACCGACAGGAGAGGGTTCACCCCTCCACTTT. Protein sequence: CASSRPTGEGSPLHF.

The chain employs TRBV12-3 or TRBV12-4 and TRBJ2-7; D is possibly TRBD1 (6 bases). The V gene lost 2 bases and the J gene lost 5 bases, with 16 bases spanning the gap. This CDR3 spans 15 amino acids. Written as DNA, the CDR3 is TGTGCCAGCAGTTTAAGGGGGTCAATATTGGACGAGCAGTACTTC. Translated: CASSLRGSILDEQYF.

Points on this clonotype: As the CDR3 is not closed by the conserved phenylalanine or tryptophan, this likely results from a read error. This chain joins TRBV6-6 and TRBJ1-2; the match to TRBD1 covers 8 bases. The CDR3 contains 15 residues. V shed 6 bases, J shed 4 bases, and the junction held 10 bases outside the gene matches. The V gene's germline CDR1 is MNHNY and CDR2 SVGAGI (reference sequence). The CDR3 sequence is CASSTGTGRGYGYTL. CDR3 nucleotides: TGTGCCAGCAGCACTGGGACAGGCCGGGGCTATGGCTACACCTTA.

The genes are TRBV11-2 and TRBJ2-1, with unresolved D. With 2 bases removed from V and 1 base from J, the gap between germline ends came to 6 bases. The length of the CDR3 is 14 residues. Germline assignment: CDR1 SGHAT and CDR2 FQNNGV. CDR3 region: CASSLLRSYNEQFF. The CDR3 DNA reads TGTGCCAGCAGCTTACTCCGGTCCTACAATGAGCAGTTCTTC.

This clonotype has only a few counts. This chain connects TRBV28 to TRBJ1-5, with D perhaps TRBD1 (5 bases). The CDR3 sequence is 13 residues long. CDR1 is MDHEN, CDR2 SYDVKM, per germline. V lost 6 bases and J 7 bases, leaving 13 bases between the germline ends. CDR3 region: CASSPGYYQPQHF. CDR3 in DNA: TGTGCCAGCAGCCCAGGGTATTACCAGCCCCAGCATTTT.

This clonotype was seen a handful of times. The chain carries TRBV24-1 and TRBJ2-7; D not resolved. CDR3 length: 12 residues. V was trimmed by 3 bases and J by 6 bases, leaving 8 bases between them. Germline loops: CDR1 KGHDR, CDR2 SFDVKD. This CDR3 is CATSDLTGEQYF. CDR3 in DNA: TGTGCCACCAGTGATCTTACGGGCGAGCAGTACTTC.

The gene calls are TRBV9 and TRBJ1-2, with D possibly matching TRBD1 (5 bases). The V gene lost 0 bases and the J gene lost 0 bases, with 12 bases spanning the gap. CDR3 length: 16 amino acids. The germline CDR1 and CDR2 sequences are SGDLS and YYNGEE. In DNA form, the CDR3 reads TGTGCCAGCAGCGTAGGGGGGGTGAAGTCTAACTATGGCTACACCTTC. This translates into CASSVGGVKSNYGYTF.

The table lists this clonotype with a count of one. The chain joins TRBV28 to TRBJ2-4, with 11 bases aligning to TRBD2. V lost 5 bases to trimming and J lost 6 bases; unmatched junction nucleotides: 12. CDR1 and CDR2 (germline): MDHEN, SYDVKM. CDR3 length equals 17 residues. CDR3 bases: TGTGCCAGCAGTCCCCCGGGACTAGCGGTATCCGGAAACATTCAGTACTTC. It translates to CASSPPGLAVSGNIQYF.

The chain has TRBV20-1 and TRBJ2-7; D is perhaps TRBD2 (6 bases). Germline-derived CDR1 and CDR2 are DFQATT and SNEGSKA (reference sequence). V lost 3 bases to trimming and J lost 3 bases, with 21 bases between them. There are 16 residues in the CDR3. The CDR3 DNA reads TGCAGTGCTAGGCCCACCGGGGGAGACCCCCGCTACGAGCAGTACTTC. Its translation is CSARPTGGDPRYEQYF.

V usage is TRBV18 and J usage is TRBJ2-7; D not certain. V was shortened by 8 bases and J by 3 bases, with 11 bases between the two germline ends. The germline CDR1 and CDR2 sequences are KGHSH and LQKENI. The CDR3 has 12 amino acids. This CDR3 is CASHNTIYEQYF. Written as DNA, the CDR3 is TGTGCCAGCCATAACACAATCTACGAGCAGTACTTC.

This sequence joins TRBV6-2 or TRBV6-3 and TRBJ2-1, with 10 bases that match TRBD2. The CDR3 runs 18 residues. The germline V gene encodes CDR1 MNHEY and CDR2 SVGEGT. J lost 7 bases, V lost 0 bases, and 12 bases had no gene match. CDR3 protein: CASSYSYPSGGSGNEQFF. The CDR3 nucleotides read TGTGCCAGCAGTTACTCGTACCCTAGCGGGGGATCAGGGAATGAGCAGTTCTTC.

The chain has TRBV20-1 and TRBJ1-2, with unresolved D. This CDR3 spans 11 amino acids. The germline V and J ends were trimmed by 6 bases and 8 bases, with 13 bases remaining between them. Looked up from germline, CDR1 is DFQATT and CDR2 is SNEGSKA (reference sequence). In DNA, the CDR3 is TGCAGTGCCTACGACCTAGGAGGCTACACCTTC. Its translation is CSAYDLGGYTF.

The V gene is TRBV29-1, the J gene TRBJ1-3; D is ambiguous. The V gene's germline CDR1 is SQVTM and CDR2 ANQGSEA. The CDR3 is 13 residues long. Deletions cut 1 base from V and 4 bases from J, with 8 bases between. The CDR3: CSVEGQVGNTIYF. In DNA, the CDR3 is TGCAGCGTTGAAGGGCAGGTCGGAAACACCATATATTTT.